Each of the 12 T cell receptor beta chains below was sequenced from the same sample in a study of monozygotic twins with cystic fibrosis. TCRdb keeps only in-frame clones here, not all; method: immunoSEQ multiplex PCR. The sample lists around 20,000 clones, 85% to 90% occurring once. The material sequenced was blood. Receptors originate from a woman in her twenties or thirties with cystic fibrosis.

The CDR3 DNA reads as TGCGCCAGCAGCCAAGACCCGGTGGGGCTATATGGCTACACCTTC. As protein: CASSQDPVGLYGYTF. The V and J genes are TRBV4-1 and TRBJ1-2, with D maybe TRBD1 (5 bases). Germline V gene sequence: CDR1 MGHRA, CDR2 YSYEKL. V gave up 0 bases and J gave up 5 bases, with 13 bases separating them. This CDR3 region has 15 residues.

This clone has a handful of counts. The rearrangement links TRBV7-2 to TRBJ1-4, with TRBD1 identical over 7 bases. CDR3 length: 15 amino acids. The V gene's germline CDR1 is SGHTA and CDR2 FQGNSA. J lost 5 bases, V lost 5 bases, and 8 bases had no gene match. The CDR3 nucleotides read TGTGCCAGCAGCGCCCAACAGGGGTGGAATGAAAAACTGTTTTTT. Translating it yields CASSAQQGWNEKLFF. Combining the CDR3 with reference TRBV7-2 and TRBJ1-4 gives the whole variable domain GAGVSQSPSNKVTEKGKDVELRCDPISGHTALYWYRQSLGQGLEFLIYFQGNSAPDKSGLPSDRFSAERTGGSVSTLTIQRTQQEDSAVYLCASSAQQGWNEKLFFGSGTQLSVL.

The chain is built from TRBV18 and TRBJ2-1; perhaps TRBD2 as D (5 bases). Germline assignment: CDR1 KGHSH and CDR2 LQKENI. The CDR3 has 16 residues. The V gene lost 1 base and the J gene lost 2 bases, with 12 bases spanning the gap. The CDR3 here is CASSPLSGITYNEQFF. The CDR3 DNA reads TGTGCCAGCTCACCACTATCGGGGATAACCTACAATGAGCAGTTCTTC.

V gene TRBV4-3 combines with J gene TRBJ2-2; D is undetermined. Germline lookup yields CDR1 LGHNA and CDR2 YSLEER. CDR3 size: 16 residues. Trimming stripped 1 base from V and 0 bases from J, with 9 bases between. The CDR3, as DNA: TGCGCCAGCAGCCAAGGGGGTACCCCGAACACCGGGGAGCTGTTTTTT. Translated: CASSQGGTPNTGELFF.

The CDR3 DNA follows: TGTGCCAGCAGCTTGGCCATTGGGGTGGGCACCGGGGAGCTGTTTTTT. It specifies CASSLAIGVGTGELFF. The chain uses TRBV5-4 and TRBJ2-2; D is unresolved. CDR1 SGHNT and CDR2 YYREEE come from the germline V gene (reference sequence). V lost 0 bases to trimming and J lost 4 bases, with 13 bases between them. The CDR3 runs to 16 residues.

As to this clone: The junction does not match germline at one end; this may be a read error. This chain joins TRBV5-3 and TRBJ2-5; 8 bases are a match to TRBD1. TRBV5-3 is treated as an ORF (open reading frame) with a function not yet certain. This CDR3 is built from 14 residues. CDR3 sequence reads: CASSFGQGRETQYF. The CDR3 nucleotides are TGTGCCAGCAGCTTTGGACAGGGTCGAGAGACCCAGTACTTC.

V usage is TRBV6-6 and J usage is TRBJ2-7, with D tentatively TRBD2 (5 bases). CDR3 size: 15 residues. Germline CDR1 reads MNHNY; CDR2 reads SVGAGI (reference sequence). V dropped 0 bases and J dropped 2 bases, with 11 bases sitting between them. CDR3 DNA sequence: TGTGCCAGCAGTTACTCGTTTACGGGGACCTACGAGCAGTACTTC. This codes for CASSYSFTGTYEQYF.

V is TRBV6-6 and J is TRBJ1-1; D is possibly TRBD1 (5 bases). Germline-derived CDR1 and CDR2 are MNHNY and SVGAGI (reference sequence). Trimming took 0 bases from V and 5 from J, leaving 10 bases between them. The CDR3 contains 14 residues. The CDR3 sequence is CASSYSGVVTEAFF. CDR3 DNA: TGTGCCAGCAGTTACTCGGGGGTGGTAACTGAAGCTTTCTTT.

The sample holds a few counts of this clone. The chain employs TRBV2 and TRBJ1-2; D not certain. The CDR3 contains 11 residues. Trimming took 3 bases from V and 4 from J, leaving 3 bases between them. Germline V gene data show CDR1 as SNHLY and CDR2 as FYNNEI. The CDR3 DNA follows: TGTGCCAGCAGTGAGGGCTATGGCTACACCTTC. The encoded protein is CASSEGYGYTF.

As DNA, the CDR3 is TGTGCCAGCAGTTACCGGGACACCGCTAACTATGGCTACACCTTC. The encoded protein is CASSYRDTANYGYTF. The V call is TRBV6-5, the J call TRBJ1-2; TRBD1 is a possible D gene (6 bases). This CDR3 contains 15 residues. V lost 2 bases to trimming and J lost 0 bases, with 10 bases between them. From germline, CDR1 is MNHEY and CDR2 SVGAGI.

J is TRBJ2-7 and V is TRBV6-5, with unresolved D. Germline CDR1 is MNHEY and CDR2 is SVGAGI. The CDR3 length is 13 residues. V shed 7 bases and J shed 6 bases, with 16 bases lying between them. The CDR3 region is CASTPPHKREQYF. Written as DNA, the CDR3 is TGTGCCAGCACCCCACCCCATAAGCGCGAGCAGTACTTC.

The rearrangement uses TRBV7-2 and TRBJ1-6; D gene ambiguous. Between the trimmed V and J ends, which lost 2 bases and 0 bases, there was a span of 17 bases. Germline-derived CDR1 and CDR2 are SGHTA and FQGNSA. This CDR3 contains 19 residues. CDR3: CASSLKVLVISSYNSPLHF. CDR3 bases: TGTGCCAGCAGCTTAAAGGTTTTGGTCATCTCCTCCTATAATTCACCCCTCCACTTT.